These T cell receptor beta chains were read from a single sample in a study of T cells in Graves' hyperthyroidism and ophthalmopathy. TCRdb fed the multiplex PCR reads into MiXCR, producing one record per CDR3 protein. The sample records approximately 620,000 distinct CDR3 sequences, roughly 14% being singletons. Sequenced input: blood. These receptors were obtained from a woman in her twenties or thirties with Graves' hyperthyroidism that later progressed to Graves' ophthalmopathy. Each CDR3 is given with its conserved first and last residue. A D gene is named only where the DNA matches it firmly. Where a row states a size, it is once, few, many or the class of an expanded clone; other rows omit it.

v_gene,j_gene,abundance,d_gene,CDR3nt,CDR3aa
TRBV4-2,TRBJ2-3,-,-,TGTGCCAGCAGCCAAGAATGGATGGTCACAGATACGCAGTATTTT,CASSQEWMVTDTQYF
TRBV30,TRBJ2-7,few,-,TGTGCCTGGATCCCGGGGTTAGGGCGCGAGCAGTACTTC,CAWIPGLGREQYF
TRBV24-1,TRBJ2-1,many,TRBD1,TGTGCCACCAGTGATCTAGGGACAGGGCAGACCTACAATGAGCAGTTCTTC,CATSDLGTGQTYNEQFF
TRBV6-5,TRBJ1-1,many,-,TGTGCCAGCAGTTACTCTGACGACGGCGGGACTGAAGCTTTCTTT,CASSYSDDGGTEAFF
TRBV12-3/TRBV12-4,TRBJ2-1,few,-,TGTGCCAGCAGGGGGGGGGGCCAGAGATGGGATGAGCAGTTCTTC,CASRGGGQRWDEQFF
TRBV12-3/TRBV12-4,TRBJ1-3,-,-,TGTGCCAGCAGTTTAGCGGGCGGTGGAAACACCATATATTTT,CASSLAGGGNTIYF
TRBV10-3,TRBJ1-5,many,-,TGTGCCATCAGTGAGATGGAGAGCAATCAGCCCCAGCATTTT,CAISEMESNQPQHF
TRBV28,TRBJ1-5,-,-,TGTGCCAGCAGTGGCAGGCTAAATAGCAATCAGCCCCAGCATTTT,CASSGRLNSNQPQHF
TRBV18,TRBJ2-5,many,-,TGTGCCAGCTCACCCCCGGGGAAAGGAGAGACCCAGTACTTC,CASSPPGKGETQYF
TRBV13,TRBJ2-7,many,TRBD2,TGTGCCAGCAGCAAAGCTAGCGGGGGTTTCTACGAGCAGTACTTC,CASSKASGGFYEQYF
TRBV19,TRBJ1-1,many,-,TGTGCCAGTAGCACGAAATTACACACTGAAGCTTTCTTT,CASSTKLHTEAFF
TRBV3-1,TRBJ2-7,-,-,TGTGCCCGCAGCCTCCCAGGGGCCTACGAGCAGTACTTC,CARSLPGAYEQYF
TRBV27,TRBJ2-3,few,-,TGTGCCAGCAGTCCCCGGACTGGACAAACGGATACGCAGTATTTT,CASSPRTGQTDTQYF
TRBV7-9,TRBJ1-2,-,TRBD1,TGTGCCAGCAGCTTAGGGGACAGCCTAAGGACCTATGGCTACACCTTC,CASSLGDSLRTYGYTF
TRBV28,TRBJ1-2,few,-,TGTGCCAGCCTACTTCTTGCCGGGAGCGGGAGCGGCTACACCTTC,CASLLLAGSGSGYTF
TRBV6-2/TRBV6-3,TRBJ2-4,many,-,TGTGCCAGCAGTTACGGGGGTGGCAAAAACATTCAGTACTTC,CASSYGGGKNIQYF
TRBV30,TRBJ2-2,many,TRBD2,TGTGCCTGCGGGGGGTGGACCGGGGAGCTGTTTTTT,CACGGWTGELFF
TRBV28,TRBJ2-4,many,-,TGTGCCAGCAGTTCCCCAGGGGGGGTCAAAAACATTCAGTACTTC,CASSSPGGVKNIQYF
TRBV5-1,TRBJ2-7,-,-,TGCGCCAGCAGCCGTGCCGGGGGCGGCTACGAGCAGTACTTC,CASSRAGGGYEQYF
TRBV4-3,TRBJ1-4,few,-,TGCGCCAGCAGCCCCAGTAAAGTGGAGGTGGTGGGAAAACTGTTTTTT,CASSPSKVEVVGKLFF
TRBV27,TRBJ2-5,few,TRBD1,TGTGCCAGCAGCTACTCTCAGGGGGCGGGGGAGACCCAGTACTTC,CASSYSQGAGETQYF
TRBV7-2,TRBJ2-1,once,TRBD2,TGTGCCAGCAGCTTAAGGGGGTTCGGGAGGGCCTCCAATGAGCAGTTCTTC,CASSLRGFGRASNEQFF
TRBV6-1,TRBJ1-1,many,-,TGTGCCAGCACTCCGGGAACCTCTTACGGAGGTGAAGCTTTCTTT,CASTPGTSYGGEAFF
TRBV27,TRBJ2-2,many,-,TGTGCCAGCACCCTGGACTCAAACACCGGGGAGCTGTTTTTT,CASTLDSNTGELFF
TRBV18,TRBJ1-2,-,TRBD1,TGTGCCAGCTCACCCTACCCCCAGGGGGGGGGCTACACCTTC,CASSPYPQGGGYTF
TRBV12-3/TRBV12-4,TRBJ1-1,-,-,TGTGCCAGCAGTTTTGCGGGGTTGACTGAAGCTTTCTTT,CASSFAGLTEAFF
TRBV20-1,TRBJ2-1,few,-,TGCAGTGTGCCGGGACCGAGAACGAACAATGAGCAGTTCTTC,CSVPGPRTNNEQFF
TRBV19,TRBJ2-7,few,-,TGTGCCAGTTCGGTAGGGGGTTTTCCCTACGAGCAGTACTTC,CASSVGGFPYEQYF
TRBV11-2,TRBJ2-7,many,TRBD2,TGTGCCAGCAGCTTACCTGGTTGGTCTAGCGGGAGGGATCGGCAGTACTTC,CASSLPGWSSGRDRQYF
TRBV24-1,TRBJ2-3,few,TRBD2,TGTGCCACCAGTGATGCTAGCGGGAGTACAGCAGATACGCAGTATTTT,CATSDASGSTADTQYF
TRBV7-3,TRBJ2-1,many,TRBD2,TGTGCCAGCAGCTCGGGGGGCTCCTACAATGAGCAGTTCTTC,CASSSGGSYNEQFF
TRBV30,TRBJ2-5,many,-,TGTGCCTGGAGTGGAAGTCTAGAGACCCAGTACTTC,CAWSGSLETQYF
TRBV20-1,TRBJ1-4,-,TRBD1,TGCAGTGCTAGGCGGGACATCAGGGGGGCTAATGAAAAACTGTTTTTT,CSARRDIRGANEKLFF
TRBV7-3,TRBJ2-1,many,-,TGTGCCAGCAGCTTAACAGGGGAGCATGAGCAGTTCTTC,CASSLTGEHEQFF
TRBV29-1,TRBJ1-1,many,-,TGCAGCGTTGTAGGGGTGGCAGAAGCTTTCTTT,CSVVGVAEAFF
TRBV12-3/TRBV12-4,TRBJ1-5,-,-,TGTGCCAGCAGTCTCCAGGGTACCCAGCATTTT,CASSLQGTQHF
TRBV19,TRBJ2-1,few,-,TGTGCCACCCGAGAGGGCCTACCCTACAATGAGCAGTTCTTC,CATREGLPYNEQFF
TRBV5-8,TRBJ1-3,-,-,TGTGCCAGCAGCTCCTACCTCGGGACGCAAGGAAACACCATATATTTT,CASSSYLGTQGNTIYF
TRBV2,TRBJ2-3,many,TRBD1,TGTGCCAGCAGTGAAGACAGGGGGTGGACAGATACGCAGTATTTT,CASSEDRGWTDTQYF
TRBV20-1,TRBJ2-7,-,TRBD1,TGCAGTGCTCCCGGGACAGGGGAGGCCTACGAGCAGTACTTC,CSAPGTGEAYEQYF
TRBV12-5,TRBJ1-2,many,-,TGTGCTAGTGGTTTCGGACGTTCCGGAGGGTATGGCTACACCTTC,CASGFGRSGGYGYTF
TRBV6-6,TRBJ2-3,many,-,TGTGCCAGCAGTTACTCCCCTGGCACAGATACGCAGTATTTT,CASSYSPGTDTQYF
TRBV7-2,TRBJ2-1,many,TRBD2,TGTGCCAGCAGCTTAGGGGTAGCGGGAGGGTACAATGAGCAGTTCTTC,CASSLGVAGGYNEQFF
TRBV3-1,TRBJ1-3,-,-,TGTGCCAGCAGCCAAGGGGGGACTTCTGGAAACACCATATATTTT,CASSQGGTSGNTIYF
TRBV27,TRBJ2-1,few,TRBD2,TGTGCCAGCAGTTTATCGGGGCTAGCGGGAAACGAGCAGTTCTTC,CASSLSGLAGNEQFF
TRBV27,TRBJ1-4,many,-,TGTGCCAGCAGTATCTTGGAGCCGGCAACTAATGAAAAACTGTTTTTT,CASSILEPATNEKLFF
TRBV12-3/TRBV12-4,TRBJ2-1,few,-,TGTGCCAGCAGGTCAGATTGGTTTCCGGGAACGGAGCAGTTCTTC,CASRSDWFPGTEQFF
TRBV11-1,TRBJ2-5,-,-,TGTGCCAGCAGCTTGCTTAAGGACAGCCTTGGAGAGACCCAGTACTTC,CASSLLKDSLGETQYF
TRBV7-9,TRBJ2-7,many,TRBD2,TGTGCCAGCGGTAGCGGGCCAGCTTCCTACGAGCAGTACTTC,CASGSGPASYEQYF
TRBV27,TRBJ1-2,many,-,TGTGCCAGCAGTTTGGGCCAGACCGCGTTGAATGGCTACACCTTC,CASSLGQTALNGYTF
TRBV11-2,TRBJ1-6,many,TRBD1,TGTGCCAGCAGCTTACTTTATCGGGACAGAAGTTCACCCCTCCACTTT,CASSLLYRDRSSPLHF
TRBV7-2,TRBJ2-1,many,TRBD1,TGTGCCAGCAGGGGTGACAGGGGGTCTTACAATGAGCAGTTCTTC,CASRGDRGSYNEQFF
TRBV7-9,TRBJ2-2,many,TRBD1,TGTGCCAGCAGCCGAGGACAGGGCTTGACCGGGGAGCTGTTTTTT,CASSRGQGLTGELFF
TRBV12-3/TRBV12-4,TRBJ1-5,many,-,TGTGCCAGCAGTTTCGGACACATAGATCAGCCCCAGCATTTT,CASSFGHIDQPQHF
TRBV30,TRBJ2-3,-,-,TGTGCCTGGAGTCGGTCGGGTGGGGCTGCAGATACGCAGTATTTT,CAWSRSGGAADTQYF
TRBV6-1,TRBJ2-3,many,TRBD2,TGTGCCAGCGCTCCAGAGGGAGGGCGGACAGATACGCAGTATTTT,CASAPEGGRTDTQYF
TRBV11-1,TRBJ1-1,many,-,TGTGCCAGCAGCTTAGGGTCGAACACTGAAGCTTTCTTT,CASSLGSNTEAFF
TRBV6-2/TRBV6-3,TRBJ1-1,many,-,TGTGCCAGCAGCCAAAGGGACACTGAAGCTTTCTTT,CASSQRDTEAFF
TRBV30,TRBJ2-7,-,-,TGTGCCTGGGGAGCCCTCTCCTACGAGCAGTACTTC,CAWGALSYEQYF
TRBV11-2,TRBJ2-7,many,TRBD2,TGTGCCAGCAGCTTAGGGGGACTAGCGGCGCAGTACTTC,CASSLGGLAAQYF